This entry is about one TCR beta chain. Its antigen is still unknown. This sample is part of a study of somatic mutations in cytotoxic T cells in rheumatoid arthritis. In the study overall: Right after diagnosis, and before any treatment had started, patient peripheral blood (about 30 ml EDTA) was drawn. Broader study findings: The slight TRBV07 underrepresentation in rheumatoid arthritis patients received no adjustment for multiple comparisons. For CD8+ T-cell clonality, rheumatoid arthritis patients and age-matched healthy controls did not differ significantly.

Some clones are missing from TCRdb's copy, which holds only in-frame ones; the method was immunoSEQ multiplex PCR. The sample carries several thousand clones, about four fifths recorded once. This CDR3 is built from 16 residues. The V gene end was trimmed by 4 bases and the J gene end by 1 base; junction bases not matched to a gene: 8. Germline CDR1 MDHEN, CDR2 SYDVKM. The rearrangement uses TRBV28 and TRBJ2-3; 7 positions agree with TRBD2. The sequenced material came from CD8+ T cells sorted from blood. The TCR originated in an adult with rheumatoid arthritis. CDR3 nucleotide sequence: TGTGCCAGCAGTTCGGGGGGAGTCTCCGGCACAGATACGCAGTATTTT. Amino acids: CASSSGGVSGTDTQYF.